This T cell receptor (beta chain) emerged from a study of T cell responses to AZD1222 COVID-19 vaccine. General study points: Unmutated variant regions are reportedly targeted by nearly half of spike-specific TCRs. With two AZD1222 doses given, Spike-specific TCR breadth and depth both rose. In a largely white British group with more females than males, clonal diversity was possibly underestimated. Spike regions recognized by vaccine-associated CD4 TCRs spanned the protein, led by 160-218 and 743-854.

With regard to this clone: The antigen is not known.

The method was immunoSEQ multiplex PCR; TCRdb's version includes in-frame clones alone and lacks a portion of them. The top ten clones hold roughly 4% of a sample with 150,000 to 200,000 clones, just under 90% of them seen once. CDR3 length equals 15 residues. Germline CDR1 and CDR2: SGHDT and YYEEEE. The V and J ends lost 3 bases and 7 bases, in that order; junction bases with no gene match: 9. The rearrangement joins TRBV5-6 to TRBJ1-5, with 8 bases identical to TRBD1. The source was peripheral blood, collected 28 days after the second dose of the MenACWY control vaccine. This sequence was found in an adult who received the MenACWY meningococcal vaccine as a control. The CDR3 DNA follows: TGTGCCAGCAGCTCGGGGGCAGGGGGCGGCCAGCCCCAGCATTTT. This translates into CASSSGAGGGQPQHF.